This T cell receptor (delta chain) derives from a study of γδ T cells in repeated Plasmodium falciparum infection (dated by TCRdb to the early 2020s). As for the study more broadly: In the natural-infection arm, Malian children exposed to intense seasonal malaria transmission were enrolled and compared against age and gender matched Australian children. Samples were collected from controlled-infection subjects at baseline, immediately before selected infections, and 21 days after each infection. Malian gammadelta TCR repertoires were analysed cross-sectionally during no-transmission periods and were analysed longitudinally across acute febrile malaria episodes. Using both natural infection in Mali and controlled human malaria infection, the study looked at the way repeated Plasmodium falciparum infection shapes the human gammadelta T cell repertoire. Several malaria-naive U.S. adults underwent four controlled human malaria infections by bites from P. falciparum NF54-infected Anopheles stephensi mosquitoes over approximately 600 days.

The research as a whole found: A highly stable polyclonal repertoire over time and infection, with many inter-individual overlapping TCRgamma sequences, was shown by Vgamma9/Vdelta2+ TCR repertoires. Vdelta2-negative gammadelta TCR repertoires from Malian children appeared more clonally expanded, less diverse and less shared than those of Australian children. Generalizability was limited because the Malian cohort came from a small rural village made up predominantly of one ethnic group. Waves of new clonotype selection in Vdelta2-negative, largely Vdelta1+, gammadelta TCR repertoires appeared to be driven by repeated controlled infections. Because the controlled-infection cohort was small, analysis of inter-individual variability in gammadelta T cell responses was limited.

The library was obtained by multiplex PCR. Sequencing took place on an Illumina MiSeq. From each sorted gammadelta T cell sample, both TCR gamma (TRG) and TCR delta (TRD) chains were sequenced. The published analysis was carried out like this. Repertoire analyses included clonotype tree plots, accumulated frequency of the top 20 clonotypes, diversity index (DI) and D75 metrics. Clone calls in TCRdb were regenerated from the public reads with CATT, after which identical DNA sequences shared one row. The V and J calls reflect TCRdb's pipeline rather than the authors' work. The sample yields 75,000 to 95,000 delta-chain clones; 0.75% to 1% were counted once. The top ten clonotypes cover roughly 9.5% of the sample. Compared with germline, V lacks 1 base and J lacks 8 bases; bases without a gene match: 19. The germline V gene provides CDR1 TSWWSYY and CDR2 QGS. The CDR3 numbers 19 residues from cysteine through phenylalanine. Only CDR3 DNA remains: 57 bases, in frame from the first base.

For bulk TCR repertoire analysis, Vgamma9/Vdelta2+ and Vdelta2-negative gammadelta T cell populations were isolated by flow sorting from peripheral blood mononuclear cells. This clone was seen many times. Its antigen is not yet known. No base quality values were provided; no much bigger clone lies one nucleotide off. In the same sample, other DNA sequences code for this CDR3. The sample was gamma-delta T cells from blood. The V and J genes are TRDV1 and TRDJ2, with 7 central nucleotides matching TRDD3. The receptor was derived from a pool of human donors (malaria-infected and uninfected, not separated). Read as DNA, the sequence is TGTGCTCTTGGGGAACCTCTTAAAACGACCTGGGGGTACAGCGCACAACTCTTCTTT. It specifies CALGEPLKTTWGYSAQLFF.